These T cell receptor beta chains were read from a single sample in a study of post-analysis software for immune sequencing data. A single record per CDR3 protein comes from TCRdb applying MiXCR to the PCR reads. The sample contains just over 250,000 distinct CDR3 sequences, 36% of which appear only once. Sequencing used blood. Every receptor here comes from a girl between 10 and 17 years old with multiple sclerosis. The conserved cysteine and the conserved F or W are not part of the CDR3 here. The order of the fields is CDR3 protein, J gene, V gene.

ASSPSRRDRGTGYTQY,TRBJ2-3,TRBV11-2
ASVRGRGETQY,TRBJ2-5,TRBV6-5
ASSWGESSPVR,TRBJ2-7,TRBV12-3/TRBV12-4
ASSLEGHGYT,TRBJ1-2,TRBV7-2
ASTAGVSSYNEQF,TRBJ2-1,TRBV3-1
ATSDMGGQDPTDTQY,TRBJ2-3,TRBV24-1
ASSLMTGTGGLVDGYT,TRBJ1-2,TRBV5-6
ASTPQPGGSYEQY,TRBJ2-7,TRBV6-1
ASSEPTGDGTDTQY,TRBJ2-3,TRBV6-4
ASSLVGQATYEQY,TRBJ2-7,TRBV5-1
ASSPGEGSFYNEQF,TRBJ2-1,TRBV5-1
ASSSSGGGGETQY,TRBJ2-5,TRBV13
ASSLGGGAVDYGYT,TRBJ1-2,TRBV5-5